Shown below are 25 T cell receptor delta chains from a single sample sequenced in a study of delta chains in infants with herpesvirus infections. Reverse transcription of PBMC RNA used primers specific for the gamma and delta chains. TCRdb reanalyzed the RT-PCR reads using CATT. The sample includes about 350 delta-chain clones, about 12% seen only once; the top ten take approximately 18%. Source: peripheral blood, taken at time point 1 of longitudinal follow-up. The source is a human donor who was a Ugandan infant, either HIV-exposed or HIV-unexposed (not recorded which).

The chain combines TRDV1 with TRDJ1; D possibly corresponds to TRDD3 (6 bases). Trimming stripped 3 bases from V and 3 bases from J, with 26 bases between. The CDR3 runs to 19 residues. Germline CDR1 and CDR2: TSWWSYY and QGS. As DNA, the CDR3 is TGTGCTCTTGGGGACCCCTTTGGGAAACGGGGTGGGATAGCCGATAAACTCATCTTT. Translated: CALGDPFGKRGGIADKLIF.

This clone is labeled as large. CDR3 in amino acids: CACDIEDLGDNPMTAQLFF. The CDR3 DNA reads as TGTGCCTGTGACATCGAGGATTTGGGGGATAATCCCATGACAGCACAACTCTTCTTT. J is TRDJ2 and V is TRDV2; 9 bases line up with TRDD3. V was clipped by 2 bases and J by 3 bases; unmatched bases: 15. CDR3 length: 19 residues. Germline-derived CDR1 and CDR2 are GEAIGNYY and EKD.

This clone was recorded once. This may come from a read error, since a much larger clone is one base off. In the same sample, other DNA sequences code for this CDR3. The chain employs TRDV1 and TRDJ1; a weak D match, TRDD3 (9 bases). Germline loops: CDR1 TSWWSYY, CDR2 QGS. The CDR3 spans 25 residues. The V gene lost 6 bases and the J gene lost 0 bases, with 44 bases spanning the gap. CDR3 sequence: CALGKELPTSTGGLFYDRYTDKLIF. The CDR3 DNA follows: TGTGCTCTTGGTAAAGAACTTCCTACGAGTACTGGGGGACTCTTCTACGACCGGTACACCGATAAACTCATCTTT.

As concerns this clone: This DNA's translation differs at residue 13 from TCRdb's protein, which comes from a much larger clone; a read error is likely, and the protein shown is translated from the DNA. The chain joins TRAV38-2/DV8 to TRDJ1; the match to TRDD3 covers 7 bases. The CDR3 sequence is 18 residues long. V dropped 10 bases and J dropped 4; count of bases not matched to a gene: 25. The germline V gene encodes CDR1 TSESDYY and CDR2 QEAYKQQN. The CDR3 DNA follows: TGTGCTGTGGGGCCTCCCCGGACGGACCTTTTGGGGGACGATAAACTCATCTTT. Translating gives CAVGPPRTDLLGDDKLIF.

By share, this clone ranks as large. The chain is built from TRDV1 and TRDJ1, with a weak D call TRDD2 (6 bases). V was clipped by 4 bases and J by 0 bases, with 21 bases between them. The CDR3 runs 18 residues. Germline CDR1 is TSWWSYY and CDR2 is QGS. CDR3 loop: CALGVPVPSGDYTDKLIF. The DNA for the CDR3 is TGTGCTCTTGGGGTTCCCGTCCCTTCCGGGGACTACACCGATAAACTCATCTTT.

Within the sample, this clone is large (0.1 to 1%). Additional DNA sequences in this sample encode the identical CDR3. This sequence joins TRDV1 and TRDJ1; D is perhaps TRDD3 (5 bases). V dropped 0 bases and J dropped 3 bases, with 20 bases sitting between them. This CDR3 comprises 18 residues. Germline CDR1 reads TSWWSYY; CDR2 reads QGS. DNA of the CDR3: TGTGCTCTTGGGGAACTAGGGTCGGCGGTTGGGGCGGCCGATAAACTCATCTTT. It translates to CALGELGSAVGAADKLIF.

By share, this clone ranks as large. V and J are TRDV1 and TRDJ1; 11 nucleotides line up with TRDD3. V trimming: 3 bases; J trimming: 3 bases; junction bases outside the gene matches: 12. CDR3 length: 18 residues. Germline assignment: CDR1 TSWWSYY and CDR2 QGS. CDR3 amino acids: CALGDLLQLGDSADKLIF. Written as DNA, the CDR3 is TGTGCTCTTGGGGACCTTCTTCAACTGGGGGATAGCGCCGATAAACTCATCTTT.

This clone was seen a few times. A read error likely explains this, since a far larger clone differs by one base. The chain combines TRDV2 with TRDJ3, with 8 bases identical to TRDD3. Per germline, CDR1 GEAIGNYY and CDR2 EKD. The CDR3 has 23 amino acids. J was trimmed by 1 base and V by 3 bases; bases with no gene match: 22. The DNA of the CDR3 is TGTGCCTGTGACGCCGTACCCCCCCCTGTGGGATACGAACTATCCTGGGACACCCGACAGATGTTTTTC. Encoded protein: CACDAVPPPVGYELSWDTRQMFF.

By share, this clone counts as large. The V call is TRDV1, the J call TRDJ1, with 7 positions matching TRDD3. This CDR3 has 20 amino acids. Germline V gene lookup returns CDR1 TSWWSYY and CDR2 QGS. The ends lost 0 bases at V and 0 bases at J; junction bases unmatched: 16. Here the CDR3 DNA reads TGTGCTCTTGGGGAACTTGGACTTCCCGCTTTCGGGGGATACACCGATAAACTCATCTTT. This codes for CALGELGLPAFGGYTDKLIF.

This clone has just a few counts. A single base is all that separates this from a far larger clone, so a read error is likely. Other nucleotide sequences in the sample specify the same CDR3. The J gene is TRDJ1, the V gene TRDV1; 7 positions match TRDD3. After removal of 0 bases from V and 0 bases from J, the junction contained 16 bases not matched to a gene. CDR1 is TSWWSYY, CDR2 QGS, per germline. There are 20 residues in the CDR3. CDR3 coding DNA: TGTGCTCTTGGGGAACTTGGGCGGTACTGGGGAATCCCTTACACCGATAAACTCATCTTT. This sequence encodes CALGELGRYWGIPYTDKLIF.

On this clone: A read error likely explains why the TCRdb protein, taken from a much larger clone, differs from this DNA's translation at residue 12; the protein shown is translated from the DNA. The chain joins TRDV1 to TRDJ1, with TRDD3 matching over 8 bases. V shed 6 bases, J shed 3 bases, and the junction held 15 bases outside the gene matches. Germline lookup yields CDR1 TSWWSYY and CDR2 QGS. The CDR3 sequence is 17 residues long. CDR3 in amino acids: CALGVTYRGIEADKLIF. The CDR3 region has the DNA TGTGCTCTTGGAGTTACCTACCGGGGGATAGAAGCCGATAAACTCATCTTT.

By share of the sample, this clone is hyperexpanded. The chain is built from TRDV2 and TRDJ3; 7 bases align to TRDD2. The trim removed 2 bases at V and 0 bases at J, leaving 12 bases unmatched. The CDR3 sequence is 20 residues long. Per the germline V gene, CDR1 is GEAIGNYY and CDR2 is EKD. The chain's CDR3 is CACDKGFPTSSSWDTRQMFF. The CDR3, as DNA: TGTGCCTGTGACAAAGGATTTCCTACATCCAGCTCCTGGGACACCCGACAGATGTTTTTC.

This rearrangement joins TRDV1 to TRDJ1, with 8 bases that match TRDD3. The CDR3 spans 17 residues. Germline V lookup: CDR1 TSWWSYY, CDR2 QGS. The ends lost 4 bases at V and 3 bases at J; junction bases unmatched: 13. CDR3 DNA sequence: TGTGCTCTTGGGGTTTCCGGGGTGGGGGATTACCCCGATAAACTCATCTTT. Encoded protein: CALGVSGVGDYPDKLIF.

Note on this clone: This sequence may be a read error, since a much larger clone differs from it by one base. CDR3 coding DNA: TGTGCTCTTGGGGAACTACAGGGGGGCCCGAATATCGGCTGGGGGGCCCTTTCGTACACCGATAAACTCATCTTT. Translation: CALGELQGGPNIGWGALSYTDKLIF. The rearrangement uses TRDV1 and TRDJ1, with 7 bases fitting TRDD3. The J segment lost 0 bases and the V segment lost 0 bases, leaving 31 bases of the junction unmatched. From germline, CDR1 is TSWWSYY and CDR2 QGS. This CDR3 contains 25 residues.

This clone is termed hyperexpanded. The sample has other DNA sequences that encode this CDR3 too. The chain joins TRDV1 to TRDJ1; 10 bases agree with TRDD3. With V trimmed by 0 bases and J by 0 bases, 13 bases remained unmatched. Germline V gives CDR1 TSWWSYY, CDR2 QGS. The CDR3 length is 20 residues. CDR3 in DNA: TGTGCTCTTGGGGAACTTGGGCGGTACTGGGGGATCCCTTACACCGATAAACTCATCTTT. This encodes CALGELGRYWGIPYTDKLIF.

This clone is labeled as large. The chain uses TRDV2 and TRDJ3, with 7 bases fitting TRDD3. V shed 3 bases and J 2 bases; nucleotides not matched to a gene: 18. This CDR3 contains 21 residues. CDR1 is GEAIGNYY, CDR2 EKD, per germline. CDR3 sequence (DNA): TGTGCCTGTGACCGGGCCGTAGGAGGGGGATTAAGCCCCTGGGACACCCGACAGATGTTTTTC. Amino acids: CACDRAVGGGLSPWDTRQMFF.

By share, this clone ranks as large. The chain joins TRDV1 to TRDJ1; TRDD3 matches at 8 bases. Losses at the gene ends were 4 bases for V and 2 bases for J; bases not matched to a gene: 27. The length of the CDR3 is 22 residues. Germline assignment: CDR1 TSWWSYY and CDR2 QGS. The CDR3 here is CALGAIRRRSGGPPFWTDKLIF. CDR3 DNA sequence: TGTGCTCTTGGGGCCATCCGGCGGCGGTCTGGGGGACCCCCCTTTTGGACCGATAAACTCATCTTT.

A few counts support this clone. With a far larger clone one base away, a read error is the likely cause. The sample contains more than one DNA sequence encoding this CDR3. This rearrangement joins TRDV1 to TRDJ1; 9 bases agree with TRDD3. The CDR3 contains 18 residues. Germline trimming cut 1 base from V and 6 bases from J; bases unmatched to any gene: 15. Looked up from germline, CDR1 is TSWWSYY and CDR2 is QGS. CDR3 residues: CALGEPAPYWGTHHKLIF. The CDR3 nucleotides are TGTGCTCTTGGGGAACCAGCCCCTTACTGGGGGACACATCATAAACTCATCTTT.

This clone is judged large. The same CDR3 also results from other DNA sequences found in this sample. The J gene is TRDJ1, the V gene TRDV1; 7 bases fit TRDD3. The trim removed 0 bases at V and 0 bases at J, leaving 10 bases unmatched. CDR3 length: 18 amino acids. Germline loops: CDR1 TSWWSYY, CDR2 QGS. The CDR3 DNA reads TGTGCTCTTGGGGAACTGTCCCTTTCTGGGGGTTACACCGATAAACTCATCTTT. It translates to CALGELSLSGGYTDKLIF.

This clone was seen only a few times. One base separates it from a far larger clone, so it is likely a read error. Other DNA sequences in this sample translate to the same CDR3. V and J are TRDV1 and TRDJ1, with D uncertain. With 2 bases removed from V and 4 bases from J, the gap between germline ends came to 23 bases. Germline loops: CDR1 TSWWSYY, CDR2 QGS. CDR3 size: 18 residues. CDR3 bases: TGTGCTCTTGGGGAAGGATGTCAACCCCTCACCTTGGGCGATAAACTCATCTTT. The encoded protein is CALGEGCQPLTLGDKLIF.

This clone was seen a handful of times. The chain carries TRDV1 and TRDJ1, with 8 bases identical to TRDD3. Germline V gene sequence: CDR1 TSWWSYY, CDR2 QGS. CDR3 length: 20 amino acids. The junction had 15 bases not matched to a gene; V was cut back by 0 bases and J by 0 bases. The CDR3 DNA follows: TGTGCTCTTGGGGAACTCTACCACTGGGGGGATAGGGGGTACACCGATAAACTCATCTTT. Translation: CALGELYHWGDRGYTDKLIF.

Within the sample, this clone is medium-sized (0.01 to 0.1%). The V gene is TRDV1, the J gene TRDJ3; D gene ambiguous. CDR1 and CDR2 from the germline V gene are TSWWSYY and QGS. The germline V and J ends were trimmed by 0 bases and 0 bases, with 21 bases remaining between them. The CDR3 has 22 amino acids. The CDR3 spells CALGELEAYRYYSSWDTRQMFF. Written as DNA, the CDR3 is TGTGCTCTTGGGGAACTAGAAGCATATCGCTACTATAGCTCCTGGGACACCCGACAGATGTTTTTC.

The gene calls are TRDV2 and TRDJ3; 9 bases are shared with TRDD3. The CDR3 totals 17 residues. Germline CDR1 and CDR2: GEAIGNYY and EKD. J gave up 1 base and V 2 bases, and 2 bases lay outside the gene matches. In DNA form, the CDR3 reads TGTGCCTGTGACAGTACTGGGGGATCCTGGGACACCCGACAGATGTTTTTC. Translating it yields CACDSTGGSWDTRQMFF.

Relative to its sample, this clone is large. The chain recombines TRDV2 with TRDJ3; the match to TRDD3 covers 8 bases. The junction had 10 bases not matched to a gene; V was cut back by 1 base and J by 0 bases. Germline values: CDR1 GEAIGNYY, CDR2 EKD. The CDR3 is made up of 20 amino acids. The CDR3 nucleotides read TGTGCCTGTGACACACGTTGGGGGATTCCGAGCTCCTGGGACACCCGACAGATGTTTTTC. Translating gives CACDTRWGIPSSWDTRQMFF.

By proportion, this clone is large. The genes are TRDV1 and TRDJ1; 10 bases are shared with TRDD3. The ends lost 4 bases at V and 0 bases at J; junction bases unmatched: 17. The V gene's germline CDR1 is TSWWSYY and CDR2 QGS. This CDR3 spans 20 amino acids. The chain's CDR3 is CALGGLPGGGGYRYTDKLIF. Here the CDR3 DNA reads TGTGCTCTTGGGGGCCTCCCCGGGGGTGGGGGATACCGGTACACCGATAAACTCATCTTT.